This T cell receptor beta chain was identified in a study of CD8 T cells in ankylosing spondylitis. Study-level findings and limits: Disease-linked clones, CD8+, were relatively rare in peripheral blood.

With respect to this clonotype: Its antigen is unidentified.

This CDR3 is built from 14 residues. Germline loops: CDR1 DFQATT, CDR2 SNEGSKA (reference sequence). V was cut by 6 bases and J by 4 bases, with 19 bases left in between. TCRdb reanalysed the 5' RACE reads using MiXCR and keeps one entry per CDR3 protein. The data contain just over 350,000 distinct CDR3 sequences, 20% to 25% of them singletons. The V gene is TRBV20-1, the J gene TRBJ2-7; no firm D call. The sample consisted of blood, either unsorted or a sorted T cell fraction (not recorded which). This TCR derives from a male donor with ankylosing spondylitis or in good health (not recorded which). CDR3 sequence (DNA): TGCAGTGCCCGAAGCCCAGGTCTCCCGTACGAGCAGTACTTC. It codes for CSARSPGLPYEQYF.